This TCR beta chain was captured by sequencing in a study of early stage breast cancer tumors. For the study at large: Seven or eight ER+/PR+/HER2- tumors were invasive ductal; a few were invasive lobular. Overall study findings and caveats: Commonly generated sequences made up most enriched TCRB sequences shared between patients. Compared with adjacent normal breast tissue, tumors showed 2 to 2.5-fold greater T cell density and higher clonality.

As regards this clone: Its antigen remains unidentified.

Each sample had two DNA replicates, 0.45 to 0.65 ug blood or about 1.5 ug tissue. Generated by immunoSEQ multiplex PCR, the TCRdb table keeps only in-frame clones and is missing some. The sample lists tens of thousands of clones; 90% to 95% were seen once. The CDR3 contains 14 residues. The V and J ends lost 1 base and 1 base respectively, with 8 bases between them. Germline V gene sequence: CDR1 SGHRS, CDR2 YFSETQ. V usage is TRBV5-1 and J usage is TRBJ1-1, with D uncertain. This TCR derives from a person aged 70 to 85 with breast cancer. Material for sequencing was blood. CDR3: CASSLHEGNTEAFF. The DNA for the CDR3 is TGCGCCAGCAGCTTGCATGAGGGGAACACTGAAGCTTTCTTT.